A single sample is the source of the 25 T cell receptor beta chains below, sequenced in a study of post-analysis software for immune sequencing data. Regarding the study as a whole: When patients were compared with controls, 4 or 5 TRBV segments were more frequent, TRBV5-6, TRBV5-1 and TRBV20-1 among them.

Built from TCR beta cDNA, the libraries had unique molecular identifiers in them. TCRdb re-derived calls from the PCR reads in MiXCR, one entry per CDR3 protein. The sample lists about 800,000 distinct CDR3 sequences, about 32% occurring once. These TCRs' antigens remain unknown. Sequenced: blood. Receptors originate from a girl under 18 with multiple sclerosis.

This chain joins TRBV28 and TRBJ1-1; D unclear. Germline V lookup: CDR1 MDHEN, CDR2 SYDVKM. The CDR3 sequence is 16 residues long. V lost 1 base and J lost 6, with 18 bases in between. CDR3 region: CASSLYRGLAVAEAFF. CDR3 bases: TGTGCCAGCAGTTTATATCGGGGTTTGGCAGTAGCTGAAGCTTTCTTT.

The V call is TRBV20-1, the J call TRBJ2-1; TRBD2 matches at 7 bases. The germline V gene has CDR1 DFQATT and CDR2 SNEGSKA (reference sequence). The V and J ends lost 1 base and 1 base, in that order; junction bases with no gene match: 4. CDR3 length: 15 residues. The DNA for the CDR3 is TGCAGTGCTAGAGCGGGAGCGGGATCCTACAATGAGCAGTTCTTC. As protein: CSARAGAGSYNEQFF.

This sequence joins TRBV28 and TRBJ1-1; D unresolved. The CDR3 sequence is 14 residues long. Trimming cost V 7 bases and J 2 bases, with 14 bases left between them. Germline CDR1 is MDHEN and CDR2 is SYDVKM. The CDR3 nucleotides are TGTGCCAGCATCGCGGGAGGTCAAAACACTGAAGCTTTCTTT. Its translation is CASIAGGQNTEAFF.

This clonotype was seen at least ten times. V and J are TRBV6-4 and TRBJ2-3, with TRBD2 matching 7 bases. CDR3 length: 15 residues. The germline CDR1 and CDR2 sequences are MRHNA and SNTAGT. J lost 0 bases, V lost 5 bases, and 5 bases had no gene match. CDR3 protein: CASSPISGSTDTQYF. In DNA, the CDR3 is TGTGCCAGCAGTCCAATTAGCGGGAGCACAGATACGCAGTATTTT.

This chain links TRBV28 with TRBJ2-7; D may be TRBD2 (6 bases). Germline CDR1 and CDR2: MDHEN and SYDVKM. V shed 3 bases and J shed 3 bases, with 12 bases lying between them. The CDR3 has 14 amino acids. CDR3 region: CASSFAGPLYEQYF. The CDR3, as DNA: TGTGCCAGCAGTTTCGCGGGACCCCTCTACGAGCAGTACTTC.

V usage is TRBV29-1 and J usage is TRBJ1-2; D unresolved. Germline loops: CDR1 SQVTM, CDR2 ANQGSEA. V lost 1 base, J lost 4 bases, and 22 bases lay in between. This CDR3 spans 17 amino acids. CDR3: CSVEADLRSNGGYGYTF. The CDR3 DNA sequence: TGCAGCGTTGAAGCAGACTTGAGATCAAACGGCGGCTATGGCTACACCTTC.

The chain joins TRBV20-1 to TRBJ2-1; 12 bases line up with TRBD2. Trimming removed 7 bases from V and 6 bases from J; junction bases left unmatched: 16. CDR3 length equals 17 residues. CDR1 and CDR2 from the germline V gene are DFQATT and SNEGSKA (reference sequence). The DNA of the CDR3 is TGCAGTGTTAGTCGGCTAGCGGGAGGGCCTCGTTCCAATGAGCAGTTCTTC. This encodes CSVSRLAGGPRSNEQFF.

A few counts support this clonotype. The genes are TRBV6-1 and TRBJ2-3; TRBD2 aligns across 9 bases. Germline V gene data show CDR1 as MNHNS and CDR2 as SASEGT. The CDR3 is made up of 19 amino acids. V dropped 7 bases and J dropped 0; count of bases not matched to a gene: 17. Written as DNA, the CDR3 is TGTGCCAGCACCCGGGGGCTAGCGGGGAATATTCTTAGCACAGATACGCAGTATTTT. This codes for CASTRGLAGNILSTDTQYF.

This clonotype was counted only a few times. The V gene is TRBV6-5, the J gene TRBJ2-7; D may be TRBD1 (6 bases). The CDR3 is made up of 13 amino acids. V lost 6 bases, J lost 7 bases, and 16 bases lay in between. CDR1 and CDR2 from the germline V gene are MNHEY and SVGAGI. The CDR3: CASSRTAIGEQYF. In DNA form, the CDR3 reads TGTGCCAGCAGCCGGACAGCAATTGGGGAGCAGTACTTC.

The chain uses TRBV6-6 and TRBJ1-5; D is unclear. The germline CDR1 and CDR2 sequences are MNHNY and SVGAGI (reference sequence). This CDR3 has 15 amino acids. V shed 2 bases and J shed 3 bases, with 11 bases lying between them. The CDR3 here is CASSYGRSVNQPQHF. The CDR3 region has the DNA TGTGCCAGCAGTTACGGTCGGTCAGTCAATCAGCCCCAGCATTTT.

This chain's CDR3 is CASSLDWGPGRDTQYF. CDR3 DNA sequence: TGTGCCAGCAGCTTGGATTGGGGACCAGGGAGGGATACGCAGTATTTT. J is TRBJ2-3 and V is TRBV5-6; tentative D call: TRBD2 (6 bases). The CDR3 has 16 amino acids. Germline CDR1 SGHDT, CDR2 YYEEEE. V was clipped by 0 bases and J by 6 bases, with 17 bases between them.

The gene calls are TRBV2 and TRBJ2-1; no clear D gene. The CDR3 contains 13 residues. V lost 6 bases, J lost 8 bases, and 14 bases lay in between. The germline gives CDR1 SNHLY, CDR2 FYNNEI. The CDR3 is CASSVGPGDEQFF. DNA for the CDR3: TGTGCCAGCAGCGTGGGTCCTGGCGATGAGCAGTTCTTC.

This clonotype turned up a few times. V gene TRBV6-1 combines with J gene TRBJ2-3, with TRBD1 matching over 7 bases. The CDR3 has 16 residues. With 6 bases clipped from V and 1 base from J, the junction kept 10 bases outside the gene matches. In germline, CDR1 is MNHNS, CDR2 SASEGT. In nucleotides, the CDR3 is TGTGCCAGCAGCCCAACAGGGGTGAGGGGCACAGATACGCAGTATTTT. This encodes CASSPTGVRGTDTQYF.

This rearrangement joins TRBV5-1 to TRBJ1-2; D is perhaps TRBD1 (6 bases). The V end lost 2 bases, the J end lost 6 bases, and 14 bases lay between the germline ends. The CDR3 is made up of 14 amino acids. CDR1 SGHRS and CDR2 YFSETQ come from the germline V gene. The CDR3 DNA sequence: TGCGCCAGCAGCTTACAGGGTCTAGGTAATGGCTACACCTTC. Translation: CASSLQGLGNGYTF.

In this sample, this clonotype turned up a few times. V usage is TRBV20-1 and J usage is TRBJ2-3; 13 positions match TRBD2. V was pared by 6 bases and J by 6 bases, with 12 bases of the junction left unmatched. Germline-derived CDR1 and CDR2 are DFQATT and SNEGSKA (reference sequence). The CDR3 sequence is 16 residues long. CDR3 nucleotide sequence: TGCAGTGCCATACGGACTAGCGGGGGCCACGGGGATACGCAGTATTTT. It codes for CSAIRTSGGHGDTQYF.

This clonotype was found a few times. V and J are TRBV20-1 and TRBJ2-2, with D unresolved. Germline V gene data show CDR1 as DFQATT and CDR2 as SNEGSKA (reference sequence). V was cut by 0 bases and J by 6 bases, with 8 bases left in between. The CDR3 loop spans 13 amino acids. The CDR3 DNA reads TGCAGTGCTAGAGATCCGCAAGCCGGGGAGCTGTTTTTT. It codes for CSARDPQAGELFF.

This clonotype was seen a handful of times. CDR3 bases: TGCGCCAGCAGCTTGCGAGCGGGAGAAGGTTACGAGCAGTACTTC. It specifies CASSLRAGEGYEQYF. The V gene is TRBV5-1, the J gene TRBJ2-7; TRBD2 matches at 8 bases. The V and J ends lost 1 base and 4 bases, in that order; junction bases with no gene match: 7. The CDR3 is 15 residues long. Germline V lookup: CDR1 SGHRS, CDR2 YFSETQ. The full variable domain, with the rest looked up from reference TRBV5-1 and TRBJ2-7, is KAGVTQTPRYLIKTRGQQVTLSCSPISGHRSVSWYQQTPGQGLQFLFEYFSETQRNKGNFPGRFSGRQFSNSRSEMNVSTLELGDSALYLCASSLRAGEGYEQYFGPGTRLTVT.

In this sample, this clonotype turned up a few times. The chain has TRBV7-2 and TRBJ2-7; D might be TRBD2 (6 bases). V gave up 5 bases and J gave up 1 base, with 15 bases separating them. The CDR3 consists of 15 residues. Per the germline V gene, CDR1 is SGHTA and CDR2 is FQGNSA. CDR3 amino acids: CASSIGGGKSYEQYF. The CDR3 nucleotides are TGTGCCAGCAGCATAGGCGGAGGGAAGTCCTACGAGCAGTACTTC.

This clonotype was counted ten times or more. The CDR3 sequence is CSAIIYSGASTDTQYF. CDR3 bases: TGCAGTGCCATTATCTATAGCGGGGCTAGCACAGATACGCAGTATTTT. The chain couples TRBV20-1 to TRBJ2-3, with 8 bases aligning to TRBD2. The CDR3 runs to 16 residues. V was clipped by 6 bases and J by 0 bases; unmatched bases: 11. Germline assignment: CDR1 DFQATT and CDR2 SNEGSKA (reference sequence).

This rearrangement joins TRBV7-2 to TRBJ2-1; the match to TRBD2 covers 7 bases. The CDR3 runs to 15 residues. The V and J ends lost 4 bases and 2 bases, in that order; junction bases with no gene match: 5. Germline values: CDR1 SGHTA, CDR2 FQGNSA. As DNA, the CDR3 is TGTGCCAGCAGCTCTCCTAGCGGAGCCTACAATGAGCAGTTCTTC. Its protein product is CASSSPSGAYNEQFF.

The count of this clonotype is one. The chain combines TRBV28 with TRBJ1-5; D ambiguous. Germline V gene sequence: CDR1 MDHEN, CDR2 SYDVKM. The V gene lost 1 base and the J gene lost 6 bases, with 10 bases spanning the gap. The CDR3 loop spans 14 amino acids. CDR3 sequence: CASSLSGSGQPQHF. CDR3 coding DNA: TGTGCCAGCAGTTTATCAGGTTCCGGTCAGCCCCAGCATTTT. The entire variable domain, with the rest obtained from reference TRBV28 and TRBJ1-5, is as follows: DVKVTQSSRYLVKRTGEKVFLECVQDMDHENMFWYRQDPGLGLRLIYFSYDVKMKEKGDIPEGYSVSREKKERFSLILESASTNQTSMYLCASSLSGSGQPQHFGDGTRLSIL.

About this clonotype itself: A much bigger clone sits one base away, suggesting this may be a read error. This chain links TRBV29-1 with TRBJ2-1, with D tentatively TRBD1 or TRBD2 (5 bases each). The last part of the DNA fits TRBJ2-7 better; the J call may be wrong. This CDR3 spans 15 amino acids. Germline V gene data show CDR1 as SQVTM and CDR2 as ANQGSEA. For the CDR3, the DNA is TGCAGCGTTGACCCCAAACGGGGCCACTACAATGAGCAGTACTTC. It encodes CSVDPKRGHYNEQYF.

In DNA, the CDR3 is TGCAGTGCCCCCGTAGGTGGCGATACGCAGTATTTT. Encoded protein: CSAPVGGDTQYF. V gene TRBV20-1 combines with J gene TRBJ2-3; no clear D. The germline gives CDR1 DFQATT, CDR2 SNEGSKA (reference sequence). V was cut by 6 bases and J by 6 bases, with 13 bases left in between. This CDR3 comprises 12 residues.

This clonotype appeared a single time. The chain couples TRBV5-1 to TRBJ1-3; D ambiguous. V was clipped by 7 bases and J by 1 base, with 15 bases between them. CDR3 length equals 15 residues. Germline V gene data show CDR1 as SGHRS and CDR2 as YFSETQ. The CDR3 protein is CASSASRGSGNTIYF. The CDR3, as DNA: TGCGCCAGCTCCGCCTCACGGGGATCTGGAAACACCATATATTTT.

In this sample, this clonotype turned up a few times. CDR3 amino acids: CACPRRDTQYF. Here the CDR3 DNA reads TGTGCCTGCCCTCGACGGGATACGCAGTATTTT. The rearrangement joins TRBV2 to TRBJ2-3; D not certain. The CDR3 covers 11 residues. V gave up 11 bases and J gave up 6 bases, with 12 bases separating them. CDR1 SNHLY and CDR2 FYNNEI come from the germline V gene.